Included here is one T cell receptor beta chain sequence, with context. Its antigen is currently unknown. CDR3 length equals 13 residues. V shed 1 base and J shed 9 bases, with 10 bases lying between them. CDR1 is SEHNR and CDR2 is FQNEAQ in the germline V gene (reference sequence). This specimen comes from a study of T cell responses to AZD1222 COVID-19 vaccine. General study findings and limits: Repertoire sampling was restricted to post-peak T cell response timepoints. Spike-specific TCR breadth and depth both grew after two AZD1222 doses.

Recipients boosted at about 4 weeks or about 12 weeks are pooled. Only in-frame clones appear in the TCRdb table, and some are missing; sequencing was by immunoSEQ multiplex PCR. The sample carries around 64,000 clones, roughly four fifths recorded once. The sequence was collected from an adult who received the AZD1222 COVID-19 vaccine. The source material was peripheral blood, sampled 28 days after the second AZD1222 dose. The chain joins TRBV7-9 to TRBJ2-1; D might be TRBD1 or TRBD2, each matching 5 bases. The CDR3 sequence: CASSLGGSGEQFF. The DNA of the CDR3 is TGTGCCAGCAGCTTAGGGGGGTCTGGTGAGCAGTTCTTC.